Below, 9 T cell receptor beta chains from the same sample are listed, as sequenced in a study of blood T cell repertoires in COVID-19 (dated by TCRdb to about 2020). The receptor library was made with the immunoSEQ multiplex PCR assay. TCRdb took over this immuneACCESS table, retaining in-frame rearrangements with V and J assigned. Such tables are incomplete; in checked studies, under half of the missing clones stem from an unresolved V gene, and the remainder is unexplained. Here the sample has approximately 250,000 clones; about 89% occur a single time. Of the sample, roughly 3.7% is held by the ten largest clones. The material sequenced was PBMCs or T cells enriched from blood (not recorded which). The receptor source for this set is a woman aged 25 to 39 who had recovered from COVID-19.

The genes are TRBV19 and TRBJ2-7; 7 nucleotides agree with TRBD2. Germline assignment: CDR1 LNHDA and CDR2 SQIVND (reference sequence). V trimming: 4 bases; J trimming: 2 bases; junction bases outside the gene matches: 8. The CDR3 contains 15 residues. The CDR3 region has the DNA TGTGCCAGTAGTAGTTCGAGCGGGACCCCCTACGAGCAGTACTTC. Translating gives CASSSSSGTPYEQYF.

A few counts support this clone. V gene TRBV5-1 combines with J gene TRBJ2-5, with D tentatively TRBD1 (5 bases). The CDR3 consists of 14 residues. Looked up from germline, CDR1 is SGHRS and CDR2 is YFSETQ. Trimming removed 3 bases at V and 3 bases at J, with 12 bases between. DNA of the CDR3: TGCGCCAGCAGCTACGCAGGGATCGAAGAGACCCAGTACTTC. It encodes CASSYAGIEETQYF.

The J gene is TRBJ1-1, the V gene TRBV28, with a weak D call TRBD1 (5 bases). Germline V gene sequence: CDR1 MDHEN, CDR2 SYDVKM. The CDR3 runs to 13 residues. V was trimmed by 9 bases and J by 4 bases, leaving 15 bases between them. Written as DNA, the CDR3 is TGTGCCAGTACCAGGGTAGCCCGCACTGAAGCTTTCTTT. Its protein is CASTRVARTEAFF.

The CDR3 spells CASSRDRVNYGYTF. The CDR3 DNA is TGTGCCAGCAGTAGGGACAGGGTGAATTATGGCTACACCTTC. The V and J genes are TRBV6-5 and TRBJ1-2, with 9 bases matching TRBD1. The CDR3 runs to 14 residues. In germline, CDR1 is MNHEY, CDR2 SVGAGI. With V trimmed by 5 bases and J by 5 bases, 6 bases remained unmatched.

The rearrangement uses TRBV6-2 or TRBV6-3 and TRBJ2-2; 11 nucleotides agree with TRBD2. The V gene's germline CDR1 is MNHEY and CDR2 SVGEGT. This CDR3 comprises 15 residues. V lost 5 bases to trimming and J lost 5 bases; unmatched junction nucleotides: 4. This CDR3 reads CASSRSGRETGELFF. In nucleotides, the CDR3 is TGTGCCAGCAGTCGTAGCGGGAGGGAGACCGGGGAGCTGTTTTTT.

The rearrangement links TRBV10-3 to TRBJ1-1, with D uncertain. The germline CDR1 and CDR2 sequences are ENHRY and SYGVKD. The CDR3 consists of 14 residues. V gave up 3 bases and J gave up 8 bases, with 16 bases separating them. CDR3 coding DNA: TGTGCCATCAGTGAACTCGATCTCGGGTACGAAGCTTTCTTT. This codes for CAISELDLGYEAFF.

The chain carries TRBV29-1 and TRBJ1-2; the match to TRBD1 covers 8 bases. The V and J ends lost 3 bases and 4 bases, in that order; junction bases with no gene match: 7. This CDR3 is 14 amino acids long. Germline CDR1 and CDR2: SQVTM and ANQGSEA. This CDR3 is CSVEDRDGLYGYTF. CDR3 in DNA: TGCAGCGTTGAGGACAGGGACGGACTCTATGGCTACACCTTC. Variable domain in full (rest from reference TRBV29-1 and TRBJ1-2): SAVISQKPSRDICQRGTSLTIQCQVDSQVTMMFWYRQQPGQSLTLIATANQGSEATYESGFVIDKFPISRPNLTFSTLTVSNMSPEDSSIYLCSVEDRDGLYGYTFGSGTRLTVV.

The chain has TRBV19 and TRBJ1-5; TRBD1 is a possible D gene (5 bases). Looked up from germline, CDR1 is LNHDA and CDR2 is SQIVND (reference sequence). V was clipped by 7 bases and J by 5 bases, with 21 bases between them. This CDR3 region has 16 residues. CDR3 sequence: CASKGGGATAYQPQHF. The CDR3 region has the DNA TGTGCCAGTAAGGGAGGCGGGGCTACGGCTTATCAGCCCCAGCATTTT.

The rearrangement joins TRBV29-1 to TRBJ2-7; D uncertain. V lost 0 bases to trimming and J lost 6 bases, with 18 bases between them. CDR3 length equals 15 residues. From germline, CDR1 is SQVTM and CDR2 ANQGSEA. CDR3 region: CSVEDSPFQSGEQYF. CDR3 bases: TGCAGCGTTGAAGATTCCCCCTTCCAATCCGGCGAGCAGTACTTC.